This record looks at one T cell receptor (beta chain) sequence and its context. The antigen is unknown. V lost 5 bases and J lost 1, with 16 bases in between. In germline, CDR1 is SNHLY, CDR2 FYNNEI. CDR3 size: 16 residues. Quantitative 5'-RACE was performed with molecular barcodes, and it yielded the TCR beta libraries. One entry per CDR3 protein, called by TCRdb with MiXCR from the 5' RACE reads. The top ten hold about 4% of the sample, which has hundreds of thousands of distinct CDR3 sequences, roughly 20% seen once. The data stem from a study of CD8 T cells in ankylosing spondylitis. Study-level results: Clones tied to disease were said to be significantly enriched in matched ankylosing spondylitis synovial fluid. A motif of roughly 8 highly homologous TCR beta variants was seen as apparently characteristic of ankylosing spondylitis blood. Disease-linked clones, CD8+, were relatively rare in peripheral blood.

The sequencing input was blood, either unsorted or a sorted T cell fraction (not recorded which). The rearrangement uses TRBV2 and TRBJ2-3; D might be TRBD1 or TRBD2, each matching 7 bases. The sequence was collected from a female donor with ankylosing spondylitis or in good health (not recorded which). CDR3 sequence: CASSFRPGGGTDTQYF. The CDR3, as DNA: TGTGCCAGCAGTTTTCGCCCAGGGGGGGGCACAGATACGCAGTATTTT.